This note documents a single T cell receptor beta chain sequence. Antigen: not known. Sequenced by immunoSEQ multiplex PCR; TCRdb stores in-frame clones only, minus some. Here the sample spans about 41,000 clones, approximately 87% being singletons. The source of the sample is a study of CD4 T cells in relation to SARS-CoV-2 and coronaviruses. About the study: PBMCs were cultured with antigen for roughly 10 days before TCR beta sequencing. The restricting HLA molecule for shared crossreactive spike epitopes was mapped.

This CDR3 spans 13 amino acids. CDR1 is MDHEN, CDR2 SYDVKM, per germline. V was clipped by 4 bases and J by 13 bases, with 19 bases between them. V usage is TRBV28 and J usage is TRBJ1-2; no reliable D call. The sample consisted of naive CD4+ T cells from PBMCs, cultured in vitro. This sample's subset: naive CD4+ T cells isolated by negative enrichment. This receptor was identified in an adult with COVID-19. Here the CDR3 DNA reads TGTGCCAGCAGTTCGTCAGCGGGATCAACCTTCACCTTC. It yields the protein CASSSSAGSTFTF.